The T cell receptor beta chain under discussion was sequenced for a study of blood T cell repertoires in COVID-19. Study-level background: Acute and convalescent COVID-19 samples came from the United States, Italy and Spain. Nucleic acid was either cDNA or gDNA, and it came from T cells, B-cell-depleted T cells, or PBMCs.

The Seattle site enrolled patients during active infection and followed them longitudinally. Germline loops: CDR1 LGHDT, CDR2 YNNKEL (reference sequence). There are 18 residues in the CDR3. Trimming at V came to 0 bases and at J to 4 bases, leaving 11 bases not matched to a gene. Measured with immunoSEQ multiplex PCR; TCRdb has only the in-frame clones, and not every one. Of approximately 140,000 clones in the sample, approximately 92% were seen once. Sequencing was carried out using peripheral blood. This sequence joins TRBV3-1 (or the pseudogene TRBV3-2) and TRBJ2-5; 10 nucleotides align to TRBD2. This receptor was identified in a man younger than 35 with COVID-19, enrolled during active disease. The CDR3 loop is CASSQEVQSGREGETQYF. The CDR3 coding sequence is TGTGCCAGCAGCCAAGAAGTTCAAAGCGGGAGGGAGGGAGAGACCCAGTACTTC.